Presented here are 22 T cell receptor beta chains from one specimen sequenced in a study of T-cell memory formation after mild COVID-19. Each CDR3 protein is one row after TCRdb ran MiXCR on the 5' RACE reads. This sample has 300,000 to 400,000 distinct CDR3 sequences, with around 15% found just once. Sequenced material: PBMCs or a T cell subset sorted from them (not recorded which). Source of these receptors: a man younger than 35 who had mild COVID-19 (a few samples of this study predate the infection). Cell type and time point are not known.

The genes are TRBV7-9 and TRBJ2-3, with D perhaps matching TRBD1 or TRBD2 (7 bases each). Germline assignment: CDR1 SEHNR and CDR2 FQNEAQ (reference sequence). The V and J ends lost 1 base and 12 bases respectively, with 14 bases between them. There are 13 residues in the CDR3. CDR3 in DNA: TGTGCCAGCAGCTTAGTAACAGGGGAGGGACAGTATTTT. It encodes CASSLVTGEGQYF.

This clonotype was seen many times. The chain has TRBV7-2 and TRBJ2-5, with D perhaps matching TRBD2 (6 bases). CDR1 is SGHTA and CDR2 is FQGNSA in the germline V gene. This CDR3 comprises 13 residues. Trimming took off 1 base at V and 7 bases at J, with 10 bases between the two ends. This CDR3 reads CASSLGLGGTQYF. CDR3 bases: TGTGCCAGCAGCTTAGGATTGGGGGGGACCCAGTACTTC.

The table lists this clonotype with a few counts. The rearrangement links TRBV7-9 to TRBJ2-5, with a tentative D call TRBD1 (6 bases). Germline CDR1 and CDR2: SEHNR and FQNEAQ (reference sequence). The CDR3 spans 12 residues. Trimming stripped 4 bases from V and 7 bases from J, with 10 bases between. The CDR3 region has the DNA TGTGCCAGCAGCTCATCCAGGGGGACCCAGTACTTC. Its translation is CASSSSRGTQYF.

In its sample, this clonotype was seen a few times. The chain carries TRBV12-3 or TRBV12-4 and TRBJ2-5, with D possibly matching TRBD2 (6 bases). V was clipped by 3 bases and J by 2 bases, with 13 bases between them. CDR3 length equals 15 residues. In DNA, the CDR3 is TGTGCCAGCAGTTTGCGGGACGGATCACAAGAGACCCAGTACTTC. Protein: CASSLRDGSQETQYF.

A few counts support this clonotype. The gene calls are TRBV9 and TRBJ2-3; 8 nucleotides agree with TRBD1. Trimming cost V 2 bases and J 4 bases; bases outside gene matches: 3. The CDR3 sequence is 14 residues long. Germline values: CDR1 SGDLS, CDR2 YYNGEE. The CDR3 DNA follows: TGTGCCAGCAGCGTGGGACAGGCCCCAGATACGCAGTATTTT. Amino acids: CASSVGQAPDTQYF. The full variable domain, rest sourced from reference TRBV9 and TRBJ2-3, is DSGVTQTPKHLITATGQRVTLRCSPRSGDLSVYWYQQSLDQGLQFLIQYYNGEERAKGNILERFSAQQFPDLHSELNLSSLELGDSALYFCASSVGQAPDTQYFGPGTRLTVL.

This chain uses TRBV28 with TRBJ2-3, with D tentatively TRBD1 (6 bases). The germline V gene encodes CDR1 MDHEN and CDR2 SYDVKM. Trimming removed 6 bases from V and 4 bases from J, with 17 bases in between. The CDR3 length is 15 residues. The CDR3 protein is CASSPRGQRSDTQYF. CDR3 DNA sequence: TGTGCCAGCAGCCCCCGTGGACAGCGGTCAGATACGCAGTATTTT.

This clonotype has more than one count but fewer than ten. The chain has TRBV29-1 and TRBJ1-1; D gene unclear. CDR1 and CDR2 (germline): SQVTM, ANQGSEA. V was shortened by 5 bases and J by 6 bases, with 13 bases between the two germline ends. This CDR3 is 12 amino acids long. The CDR3 DNA sequence: TGCAGCGTTACTACAGATCACTCTGAAGCTTTCTTT. Its translation is CSVTTDHSEAFF. The whole variable domain, filled in from reference TRBV29-1 and TRBJ1-1, reads SAVISQKPSRDICQRGTSLTIQCQVDSQVTMMFWYRQQPGQSLTLIATANQGSEATYESGFVIDKFPISRPNLTFSTLTVSNMSPEDSSIYLCSVTTDHSEAFFGQGTRLTVV.

The DNA of the CDR3 is TGTGCCAGCAGTGGACAGGACCCGTCTTATGGCACGCAGTATTTT. Translated: CASSGQDPSYGTQYF. V usage is TRBV7-9 and J usage is TRBJ2-3, with TRBD1 identical over 7 bases. V lost 6 bases and J lost 9; bases outside the gene matches: 15. The CDR3 runs to 15 residues. Looked up from germline, CDR1 is SEHNR and CDR2 is FQNEAQ (reference sequence). The full variable domain, its missing parts supplied by reference TRBV7-9 and TRBJ2-3, is DTGVSQNPRHKITKRGQNVTFRCDPISEHNRLYWYRQTLGQGPEFLTYFQNEAQLEKSRLLSDRFSAERPKGSFSTLEIQRTEQGDSAMYLCASSGQDPSYGTQYFGPGTRLTVL.

This clonotype has more than one count but fewer than ten. The chain carries TRBV7-6 and TRBJ1-1, with D unclear. The CDR3 has 15 amino acids. Germline values: CDR1 SGHVS, CDR2 FNYEAQ. V was clipped by 1 base and J by 1 base, with 10 bases between them. In DNA, the CDR3 is TGTGCCAGCAGCTTAGGCAGATCCTGGAACACTGAAGCTTTCTTT. Translating gives CASSLGRSWNTEAFF.

The chain couples TRBV20-1 to TRBJ1-5; perhaps TRBD1 as D (6 bases). The germline V and J ends were trimmed by 3 bases and 2 bases, with 11 bases remaining between them. The germline V gene encodes CDR1 DFQATT and CDR2 SNEGSKA (reference sequence). The CDR3 covers 14 residues. The CDR3 nucleotides are TGCAGTGCTAGCGTATCAGGGGGCAATCAGCCCCAGCATTTT. This encodes CSASVSGGNQPQHF.

The rearrangement uses TRBV3-1 and TRBJ2-1, with D unclear. The CDR3 is 10 residues long. The V end lost 4 bases, the J end lost 9 bases, and 4 bases lay between the germline ends. In germline, CDR1 is LGHDT, CDR2 YNNKEL (reference sequence). The CDR3 bases are TGTGCCAGCAGCCTGACTGAGCAGTTCTTC. Translated, it gives CASSLTEQFF.

This sequence joins TRBV10-3 and TRBJ1-5, with 10 bases that match TRBD1. CDR3 length: 15 amino acids. V lost 9 bases, J lost 4 bases, and 9 bases stayed unmatched. Germline V CDR1 and CDR2: ENHRY, SYGVKD. The CDR3 sequence: CAIGTGAAGNQPQHF. CDR3 DNA sequence: TGTGCCATAGGGACAGGGGCCGCCGGGAATCAGCCCCAGCATTTT.

The chain is built from TRBV9 and TRBJ1-1, with D possibly matching TRBD1 (5 bases). The CDR3 has 15 amino acids. The V gene's germline CDR1 is SGDLS and CDR2 YYNGEE. V lost 4 bases and J lost 2, with 15 bases in between. The DNA for the CDR3 is TGTGCCAGCAGCCCGAGTGCGGGGCAAAACACTGAAGCTTTCTTT. This gives the protein CASSPSAGQNTEAFF.

The chain uses TRBV6-6 and TRBJ1-1; TRBD1 is a possible D gene (6 bases). Germline V gene lookup returns CDR1 MNHNY and CDR2 SVGAGI (reference sequence). With 5 bases removed from V and 1 base from J, the gap between germline ends came to 17 bases. There are 16 residues in the CDR3. CDR3 sequence (DNA): TGTGCCAGCAGTCTACGGCCCGGGACACCGAACACTGAAGCTTTCTTT. Residues: CASSLRPGTPNTEAFF.

This clonotype was observed a handful of times. The CDR3 region is CASRLTGYGYTF. The CDR3 DNA reads TGTGCCAGCAGGCTCACCGGTTATGGCTACACCTTC. The V and J genes are TRBV28 and TRBJ1-2, with D unclear. The germline V and J ends were trimmed by 6 bases and 5 bases, with 10 bases remaining between them. CDR1 is MDHEN and CDR2 is SYDVKM in the germline V gene. CDR3 length: 12 amino acids.

This clonotype was observed a single time. J is TRBJ2-3 and V is TRBV27; 15 bases agree with TRBD2. Trimming removed 10 bases from V and 5 bases from J; junction bases left unmatched: 1. The germline CDR1 and CDR2 sequences are MNHEY and SMNVEV (reference sequence). CDR3 size: 13 residues. The CDR3 nucleotides read TGTGCCACGGGACTAGCGGGGGGAGATACGCAGTATTTT. Its translation is CATGLAGGDTQYF.

This clonotype was counted only a few times. The rearrangement links TRBV10-3 to TRBJ1-2; no reliable D call. The germline V and J ends were trimmed by 0 bases and 5 bases, with 13 bases remaining between them. Germline values: CDR1 ENHRY, CDR2 SYGVKD. The CDR3 contains 15 residues. CDR3 loop: CAISESVEGQYGYTF. CDR3 sequence (DNA): TGTGCCATCAGTGAGTCGGTCGAAGGGCAATATGGCTACACCTTC.

The genes are TRBV10-3 and TRBJ2-7; TRBD1 might be the D (6 bases). CDR3 length: 13 amino acids. The V end was cut by 11 bases, the J end by 2 bases, with 16 bases between. Germline V gene lookup returns CDR1 ENHRY and CDR2 SYGVKD. The CDR3 spells CASRTAQTYEQYV. The CDR3 nucleotides read TGTGCCTCCAGGACAGCGCAGACCTACGAGCAGTACGTC.

The chain uses TRBV14 and TRBJ1-1; D is unresolved. In germline, CDR1 is SGHDN, CDR2 FVKESK. V gave up 1 base and J gave up 0 bases, with 0 bases separating them. The CDR3 spans 12 residues. CDR3: CASSQVNTEAFF. The CDR3 coding sequence is TGTGCCAGCAGCCAAGTGAACACTGAAGCTTTCTTT.

The chain recombines TRBV3-1 with TRBJ2-1, with no clear D. Germline V gives CDR1 LGHDT, CDR2 YNNKEL (reference sequence). Trimming cost V 0 bases and J 5 bases, with 14 bases left between them. The CDR3 runs 16 residues. The CDR3 protein is CASSQEVVEVDNEQFF. CDR3 in DNA: TGTGCCAGCAGCCAAGAGGTAGTAGAAGTTGACAATGAGCAGTTCTTC.

In this sample, this clonotype turned up many times. The rearrangement uses TRBV25-1 and TRBJ2-5; tentatively, D is TRBD1 or TRBD2 (5 bases each). CDR3 length: 17 residues. Trimming stripped 4 bases from V and 0 bases from J, with 18 bases between. Germline V gene lookup returns CDR1 MGHDK and CDR2 SYGVNS. The CDR3: CASSGPPGTEHQETQYF. The CDR3 nucleotides read TGTGCCAGCAGTGGCCCGCCCGGGACGGAACACCAAGAGACCCAGTACTTC.

This clonotype appeared once. The CDR3 nucleotides are TGTGCCAGTGCGGGTGGTTGGGAGCAGTACTTC. It is translated as CASAGGWEQYF. The chain recombines TRBV19 with TRBJ2-7, with D perhaps TRBD2 (5 bases). This CDR3 comprises 11 residues. Trimming took off 8 bases at V and 7 bases at J, with 12 bases between the two ends. The germline gives CDR1 LNHDA, CDR2 SQIVND (reference sequence). Full variable domain (rest looked up from reference TRBV19 and TRBJ2-7): DGGITQSPKYLFRKEGQNVTLSCEQNLNHDAMYWYRQDPGQGLRLIYYSQIVNDFQKGDIAEGYSVSREKKESFPLTVTSAQKNPTAFYLCASAGGWEQYFGPGTRLTVT.